The next 24 T cell receptor beta chains were all read from a single sample in a study of cytomegalovirus exposure and HLA in healthy donors. PCR was performed using 60 Vbeta and 13 Jbeta primers. Only in-frame clones appear in the TCRdb table, and some are missing; sequencing was by immunoSEQ multiplex PCR. The sample contains about 130,000 clones, 73% of which appear only once. The sequencing input was PBMCs. The receptors here all came from a woman aged 40 to 50 in good health and CMV-seropositive.

J is TRBJ2-4 and V is TRBV18; no firm D call. The V and J ends lost 6 bases and 1 base respectively, with 10 bases between them. The CDR3 runs 14 residues. Germline CDR1 and CDR2: KGHSH and LQKENI. In DNA, the CDR3 is TGTGCCAGCTCGAGCGAGGTGGCCAAAAACATTCAGTACTTC. Protein sequence: CASSSEVAKNIQYF.

V and J are TRBV5-6 and TRBJ1-5; 9 bases line up with TRBD1. CDR3 length: 18 residues. After removal of 1 base from V and 0 bases from J, the junction contained 8 bases not matched to a gene. Germline lookup yields CDR1 SGHDT and CDR2 YYEEEE. The CDR3 loop reads CASSLLTDRGHSNQPQHF. In DNA, the CDR3 is TGTGCCAGCAGCTTGTTAACGGACAGGGGCCATAGCAATCAGCCCCAGCATTTT.

This chain uses TRBV2 with TRBJ1-4; TRBD1 is a possible D gene (6 bases). The CDR3 runs to 14 residues. V dropped 7 bases and J dropped 3 bases, with 12 bases sitting between them. Germline V gene data show CDR1 as SNHLY and CDR2 as FYNNEI. The CDR3 spells CASKGGVSNEKLFF. CDR3 sequence (DNA): TGTGCCAGCAAGGGGGGGGTCTCTAATGAAAAACTGTTTTTT.

This clone has only one observation. The chain combines TRBV28 with TRBJ1-6; no clear D gene. V was clipped by 3 bases and J by 0 bases, with 6 bases between them. Germline V CDR1 and CDR2: MDHEN, SYDVKM. CDR3 size: 15 residues. The CDR3, as DNA: TGTGCCAGCAGTTTTAGAGGCTCCTATAATTCACCCCTCCACTTT. It codes for CASSFRGSYNSPLHF.

V is TRBV10-3 and J is TRBJ2-1, with unresolved D. Germline CDR1 reads ENHRY; CDR2 reads SYGVKD. Trimming stripped 8 bases from V and 8 bases from J, with 16 bases between. The CDR3 is 13 amino acids. The CDR3 spells CAIRRELHDEQFF. The CDR3 DNA follows: TGTGCCATCCGCCGTGAACTCCACGATGAGCAGTTCTTC.

This clone was found a few times. The chain uses TRBV5-1 and TRBJ1-2; maybe TRBD1 (5 bases). Looked up from germline, CDR1 is SGHRS and CDR2 is YFSETQ. The germline V and J ends were trimmed by 2 bases and 3 bases, with 11 bases remaining between them. The CDR3 spans 14 residues. The CDR3 sequence: CASSFAGRDYGYTF. The DNA for the CDR3 is TGCGCCAGCAGCTTTGCGGGGCGCGACTATGGCTACACCTTC.

The chain joins TRBV5-4 to TRBJ2-3; unclear D gene. The V gene's germline CDR1 is SGHNT and CDR2 YYREEE (reference sequence). The V end was cut by 5 bases, the J end by 2 bases, with 6 bases between. The CDR3 extends over 12 amino acids. CDR3 bases: TGTGCCAGCAGTTCCAACACAGATACGCAGTATTTT. Protein sequence: CASSSNTDTQYF.

V gene TRBV28 combines with J gene TRBJ2-5; tentatively, D is TRBD2 (6 bases). There are 13 residues in the CDR3. Germline CDR1 is MDHEN and CDR2 is SYDVKM. The germline V and J ends were trimmed by 2 bases and 5 bases, with 9 bases remaining between them. The CDR3 DNA reads TGTGCCAGCAGTTTAGGGGGGTTGGAGACCCAGTACTTC. This translates into CASSLGGLETQYF.

V gene TRBV27 combines with J gene TRBJ1-2; TRBD1 matches at 10 bases. V lost 8 bases and J lost 5; bases outside the gene matches: 5. The length of the CDR3 is 13 residues. Looked up from germline, CDR1 is MNHEY and CDR2 is SMNVEV (reference sequence). The CDR3: CASGQGVQYGYTF. In DNA, the CDR3 is TGTGCCAGCGGACAGGGGGTGCAATATGGCTACACCTTC.

This clone has only a few counts. The sample carries other DNA sequences with the same CDR3. This chain joins TRBV5-1 and TRBJ1-1; 7 nucleotides agree with TRBD1. The CDR3 runs 14 residues. V lost 3 bases, J lost 1 base, and 3 bases stayed unmatched. Germline V CDR1 and CDR2: SGHRS, YFSETQ. The CDR3 nucleotides are TGCGCCAGCAGCTCGGGACAGCCGAACACTGAAGCTTTCTTT. Its protein product is CASSSGQPNTEAFF. The full variable domain, with the rest looked up from reference TRBV5-1 and TRBJ1-1, is KAGVTQTPRYLIKTRGQQVTLSCSPISGHRSVSWYQQTPGQGLQFLFEYFSETQRNKGNFPGRFSGRQFSNSRSEMNVSTLELGDSALYLCASSSGQPNTEAFFGQGTRLTVV.

This chain links TRBV28 with TRBJ1-3; 8 bases agree with TRBD1. Trimming removed 0 bases from V and 5 bases from J; junction bases left unmatched: 12. The germline gives CDR1 MDHEN, CDR2 SYDVKM. CDR3 length equals 18 residues. The DNA for the CDR3 is TGTGCCAGCAGTTTATGGGACAGAACAGGGGGTAAAAGAAACACCATATATTTT. Residues: CASSLWDRTGGKRNTIYF.

This rearrangement joins TRBV10-3 to TRBJ2-7, with 10 bases lining up with TRBD1. With V trimmed by 6 bases and J by 3 bases, 5 bases remained unmatched. The CDR3 spans 14 residues. Looked up from germline, CDR1 is ENHRY and CDR2 is SYGVKD. CDR3 amino acids: CAIRSGTGDYEQYF. CDR3 bases: TGTGCCATCAGGAGCGGGACAGGGGACTACGAGCAGTACTTC.

This clone was seen a handful of times. This rearrangement joins TRBV7-3 to TRBJ2-3, with TRBD2 matching over 7 bases. This CDR3 has 15 residues. V dropped 4 bases and J dropped 3; count of bases not matched to a gene: 7. Per the germline V gene, CDR1 is SGHTA and CDR2 is FQGTGA. The CDR3 DNA is TGTGCCAGCAGCTCAGGACTAGTCTTGACAGATACGCAGTATTTT. Its protein product is CASSSGLVLTDTQYF.

The CDR3 coding sequence is TGTGCCATCAGTGGGGCAGAGGGAGAGACCCAGTACTTC. Translating gives CAISGAEGETQYF. The chain joins TRBV10-3 to TRBJ2-5; D may be TRBD2 (5 bases). The CDR3 totals 13 residues. CDR1 is ENHRY, CDR2 SYGVKD, per germline. Trimming removed 4 bases at V and 4 bases at J, with 10 bases between.

The count of this clone is one. The chain combines TRBV6-5 with TRBJ2-5, with D perhaps TRBD1 (6 bases). The assigned J gene may be wrong: the sequence end matches TRBJ2-7 better. Per germline, CDR1 MNHEY and CDR2 SVGAGI. The CDR3 loop spans 14 amino acids. CDR3 nucleotides: TGTGCCAGCAGGCAAACAGGGATGGGGTACGAGCAGTACTTC. The encoded protein is CASRQTGMGYEQYF.

This clone was detected once. The chain has TRBV4-3 and TRBJ2-2; 9 bases map to TRBD2. After removal of 0 bases from V and 0 bases from J, the junction contained 5 bases not matched to a gene. The CDR3 length is 18 residues. Germline CDR1 and CDR2: LGHNA and YSLEER. The CDR3 DNA reads TGCGCCAGCAGCCAAGATCCCAGCGGGGGGCCGAACACCGGGGAGCTGTTTTTT. It is translated as CASSQDPSGGPNTGELFF.

V and J are TRBV5-5 and TRBJ1-4; a possible D gene is TRBD1 (6 bases). The germline V and J ends were trimmed by 4 bases and 0 bases, with 16 bases remaining between them. Per the germline V gene, CDR1 is SGHKS and CDR2 is YYEKEE (reference sequence). The CDR3 is 17 residues long. The CDR3 DNA is TGTGCCAGCAGCGCACGGATAGGGGGAGCAACTAATGAAAAACTGTTTTTT. It translates to CASSARIGGATNEKLFF.

This chain links TRBV2 with TRBJ1-1; D gene ambiguous. Germline V gives CDR1 SNHLY, CDR2 FYNNEI. This CDR3 spans 11 amino acids. Trimming left V 2 bases short and J 5 bases short, with 3 bases between. DNA of the CDR3: TGTGCCAGCAGTGAACGGACTGAAGCTTTCTTT. It encodes CASSERTEAFF.

The V and J genes are TRBV30 and TRBJ1-3, with TRBD1 matching 7 bases. The CDR3 covers 15 residues. The germline CDR1 and CDR2 sequences are GTSNPN and SVGIG (reference sequence). The V and J ends lost 2 bases and 0 bases, in that order; junction bases with no gene match: 4. CDR3 sequence reads: CAWSRDSFSGNTIYF. The CDR3 nucleotides read TGTGCCTGGAGTCGGGACAGCTTCTCTGGAAACACCATATATTTT.

The rearrangement links TRBV12-5 to TRBJ2-3; possibly TRBD2 for D (6 bases). The ends were cut back, 5 bases at V and 4 bases at J, with 16 bases in the middle. CDR1 is LGHNT and CDR2 is FRNRAP in the germline V gene. The CDR3 sequence is 15 residues long. CDR3 DNA: TGTGCTAGTGGTCCCGGAGAAGCGGGCGCAGATACGCAGTATTTT. Translated, it gives CASGPGEAGADTQYF.

The genes are TRBV11-3 and TRBJ2-1; 8 nucleotides align to TRBD2. CDR3 length: 16 amino acids. V lost 0 bases to trimming and J lost 5 bases; unmatched junction nucleotides: 6. Germline V gene lookup returns CDR1 SGHNT and CDR2 YENEEA. The CDR3: CASSLEGLGGDNEQFF. CDR3 nucleotides: TGTGCCAGCAGCTTAGAGGGACTAGGGGGGGACAATGAGCAGTTCTTC.

The V call is TRBV28, the J call TRBJ1-4, with 7 bases lining up with TRBD1. V dropped 6 bases and J dropped 4; count of bases not matched to a gene: 11. The CDR3 spans 16 residues. From germline, CDR1 is MDHEN and CDR2 SYDVKM. For the CDR3, the DNA is TGTGCCAGCAGCTCCGGCGACAGGGAAATTAATGAAAAACTGTTTTTT. This codes for CASSSGDREINEKLFF.

The chain links TRBV4-3 to TRBJ2-2; the D is unclear. V shed 1 base and J shed 5 bases, with 11 bases lying between them. The V gene's germline CDR1 is LGHNA and CDR2 YSLEER. This CDR3 comprises 15 residues. CDR3: CASSQGAYGTGELFF. The CDR3 nucleotides read TGCGCCAGCAGCCAAGGGGCCTATGGAACCGGGGAGCTGTTTTTT.

The rearrangement joins TRBV5-1 to TRBJ1-1; no clear D. The CDR3 totals 14 residues. V was shortened by 7 bases and J by 2 bases, with 15 bases between the two germline ends. The germline V gene encodes CDR1 SGHRS and CDR2 YFSETQ. CDR3 in DNA: TGCGCCAGCGGCCCGGGTGGAGTTAACACTGAAGCTTTCTTT. Amino acids: CASGPGGVNTEAFF.